The 6 T cell receptor beta chains reported below all come from one sample, sequenced in a study of cytomegalovirus exposure and HLA in healthy donors. The PCR was carried out with 60 Vbeta primers and 13 Jbeta primers. Repertoires were generated with immunoSEQ multiplex PCR, while TCRdb's copy carries only in-frame clones and drops some. The sample holds about 40,000 clones. What was sequenced was PBMCs. These TCRs come from a man aged 25 to 40 in good health and CMV-seronegative.

This chain connects TRBV18 to TRBJ2-3; TRBD2 matches 8 bases. With 6 bases clipped from V and 1 base from J, the junction kept 9 bases outside the gene matches. The germline V gene has CDR1 KGHSH and CDR2 LQKENI. The CDR3 loop spans 16 amino acids. The CDR3 region has the DNA TGTGCCAGCTCCACCCGTAGCGGGGCCGGCACAGATACGCAGTATTTT. It encodes CASSTRSGAGTDTQYF.

The chain uses TRBV20-1 and TRBJ1-2; possible D gene TRBD1, 6 bases. Looked up from germline, CDR1 is DFQATT and CDR2 is SNEGSKA (reference sequence). This CDR3 comprises 11 residues. V dropped 8 bases and J dropped 2 bases, with 9 bases sitting between them. In nucleotides, the CDR3 is TGCAGTTTCACAGGGAACTATGGCTACACCTTC. Translated, it gives CSFTGNYGYTF.

V usage is TRBV6-1 and J usage is TRBJ1-2; no firm D call. From germline, CDR1 is MNHNS and CDR2 SASEGT. This CDR3 comprises 12 residues. Between the trimmed V and J ends, which lost 5 bases and 4 bases, there was a span of 8 bases. CDR3 sequence: CASSPRSYGYTF. The CDR3, as DNA: TGTGCCAGCAGTCCTAGGTCCTATGGCTACACCTTC.

This chain connects TRBV2 to TRBJ2-2; tentative D call: TRBD1 (6 bases). V was shortened by 9 bases and J by 2 bases, with 16 bases between the two germline ends. Germline V gene sequence: CDR1 SNHLY, CDR2 FYNNEI. This CDR3 has 15 residues. The CDR3 protein is CASRSGTRNTGELFF. The CDR3 region has the DNA TGTGCCAGTAGGTCCGGGACAAGAAACACCGGGGAGCTGTTTTTT.

J is TRBJ2-3 and V is TRBV10-3; 11 bases match TRBD2. Per the germline V gene, CDR1 is ENHRY and CDR2 is SYGVKD. V lost 0 bases, J lost 5 bases, and 7 bases stayed unmatched. The CDR3 runs to 17 residues. CDR3 protein: CAISESSGRAGGDTQYF. The CDR3 coding sequence is TGTGCCATCAGTGAGTCTAGCGGGAGGGCCGGGGGAGATACGCAGTATTTT.

The chain carries TRBV6-1 and TRBJ1-1; possible D gene TRBD1, 5 bases. The V end lost 4 bases, the J end lost 3 bases, and 12 bases lay between the germline ends. The germline gives CDR1 MNHNS, CDR2 SASEGT. The CDR3 runs 14 residues. CDR3 sequence (DNA): TGTGCCAGCAGTGGGCGGGGGGGGGACACTGAAGCTTTCTTT. This codes for CASSGRGGDTEAFF.